This entry lists 21 T cell receptor beta chains sequenced from one sample in a study of T-cell reconstitution after alpha-beta-depleted transplantation in children. This sample's TCRbeta library carried unique molecular identifier barcodes. TCRdb ran MiXCR on the PCR reads and lists one entry per CDR3 protein. The table shows under 400,000 distinct CDR3 sequences, with around 20% occurring only once. This material consisted of PBMCs, mostly from graft donor cells, taken 180 days after TCRalphabeta/CD19-depleted stem cell transplant. These receptors were taken from a male patient younger than 18 who had a stem cell transplant for acute lymphoblastic leukemia, so the T cells may come from the graft donor.

This clonotype was observed a few times. J is TRBJ1-1 and V is TRBV5-1; D call uncertain. V lost 2 bases, J lost 5 bases, and 13 bases lay in between. CDR3 length equals 14 residues. The V gene's germline CDR1 is SGHRS and CDR2 YFSETQ. The CDR3 DNA follows: TGCGCCAGCAGCTTTAGGCCGGTAGGGACTGAAGCTTTCTTT. Translating it yields CASSFRPVGTEAFF.

This clonotype was observed a few times. The chain employs TRBV7-8 and TRBJ2-1; 7 bases map to TRBD2. Germline trimming cut 7 bases from V and 9 bases from J; bases unmatched to any gene: 9. The CDR3 consists of 13 residues. Looked up from germline, CDR1 is SGHVS and CDR2 is FQNEAQ. CDR3 nucleotides: TGTGCCAGCAACCGGGAGGCCGTGGGTGAGCAGTTCTTC. Translated, it gives CASNREAVGEQFF.

The rearrangement uses TRBV28 and TRBJ1-1, with TRBD1 as a possible D gene (6 bases). Germline CDR1 reads MDHEN; CDR2 reads SYDVKM. The CDR3 covers 11 residues. Trimming removed 7 bases from V and 6 bases from J, with 9 bases in between. The CDR3 spells CASNYRAEAFF. The CDR3 region has the DNA TGTGCCAGCAATTACAGGGCTGAAGCTTTCTTT.

This clonotype was observed a single time. The chain recombines TRBV2 with TRBJ2-1; 8 bases agree with TRBD2. The CDR3 covers 14 residues. After removal of 3 bases from V and 3 bases from J, the junction contained 1 base not matched to a gene. Germline values: CDR1 SNHLY, CDR2 FYNNEI. The CDR3 DNA is TGTGCCAGCAGTGACAGCGGGAGCTACAATGAGCAGTTCTTC. Translation: CASSDSGSYNEQFF.

This clonotype was seen only a few times. The rearrangement uses TRBV20-1 and TRBJ2-7, with TRBD2 identical over 10 bases. CDR1 DFQATT and CDR2 SNEGSKA come from the germline V gene (reference sequence). Losses at the gene ends were 0 bases for V and 5 bases for J; bases not matched to a gene: 10. CDR3 length equals 16 residues. The chain's CDR3 is CSARDPLSGRRHEQYF. The DNA of the CDR3 is TGCAGTGCTAGAGATCCCCTTAGCGGGAGGAGGCACGAGCAGTACTTC.

This clonotype was counted only a few times. The rearrangement joins TRBV4-1 to TRBJ1-5; D remains ambiguous. Germline values: CDR1 MGHRA, CDR2 YSYEKL. Trimming pared 1 base from V and 0 bases from J, leaving 13 bases between. The CDR3 is 17 residues long. CDR3 sequence reads: CASSQGRWFNSNQPQHF. DNA for the CDR3: TGCGCCAGCAGCCAAGGCCGGTGGTTTAATAGCAATCAGCCCCAGCATTTT.

This clonotype came up many times. CDR3 in amino acids: CASSSRTSGRARNEQFF. Written as DNA, the CDR3 is TGTGCCAGCAGTAGCCGGACTAGCGGGAGGGCACGTAATGAGCAGTTCTTC. The chain employs TRBV12-3 or TRBV12-4 and TRBJ2-1; 15 positions match TRBD2. V trimming: 5 bases; J trimming: 7 bases; junction bases outside the gene matches: 9. The CDR3 has 17 residues.

V is TRBV20-1 and J is TRBJ2-5; 8 nucleotides match TRBD2. This CDR3 has 15 amino acids. With V trimmed by 3 bases and J by 5 bases, 11 bases remained unmatched. Germline V gene lookup returns CDR1 DFQATT and CDR2 SNEGSKA (reference sequence). The CDR3 DNA follows: TGCAGTGCTAGTAGGGTCGGGAGGGCCGACGAGACCCAGTACTTC. This sequence encodes CSASRVGRADETQYF.

The chain couples TRBV20-1 to TRBJ2-3; a possible D gene is TRBD1 (7 bases). The CDR3 contains 11 residues. The germline V gene has CDR1 DFQATT and CDR2 SNEGSKA (reference sequence). CDR3 in amino acids: CQGEGTDTQYF. CDR3 sequence (DNA): TGCCAGGGGGAGGGCACAGATACGCAGTATTTT.

There are a few counts of this clonotype. This sequence joins TRBV29-1 and TRBJ2-4; 8 positions match TRBD2. Germline V CDR1 and CDR2: SQVTM, ANQGSEA. Trimming took 3 bases from V and 9 from J; bases not matched to a gene: 16. The CDR3 extends over 16 amino acids. CDR3 loop: CSVEPPRTGREVIQYF. CDR3 sequence (DNA): TGCAGCGTTGAGCCCCCCCGCACAGGGCGGGAGGTCATTCAGTACTTC.

The rearrangement links TRBV5-1 to TRBJ2-5; perhaps D is TRBD1 or TRBD2 (6 bases each). Per germline, CDR1 SGHRS and CDR2 YFSETQ. This CDR3 region has 13 residues. The V end lost 4 bases, the J end lost 5 bases, and 12 bases lay between the germline ends. CDR3 in DNA: TGCGCCAGCAGCACCGGGGGCGCGGAGACCCAGTACTTC. It codes for CASSTGGAETQYF. Variable domain in full (rest from reference TRBV5-1 and TRBJ2-5): KAGVTQTPRYLIKTRGQQVTLSCSPISGHRSVSWYQQTPGQGLQFLFEYFSETQRNKGNFPGRFSGRQFSNSRSEMNVSTLELGDSALYLCASSTGGAETQYFGPGTRLLVL.

In DNA, the CDR3 is TGTGCCAGCAGCGTAGTGGTTCGCACTGAAGCTTTCTTT. As protein: CASSVVVRTEAFF. The V gene is TRBV9, the J gene TRBJ1-1; D gene ambiguous. The CDR3 consists of 13 residues. Germline values: CDR1 SGDLS, CDR2 YYNGEE. V was trimmed by 0 bases and J by 4 bases, leaving 7 bases between them.

The gene calls are TRBV5-1 and TRBJ1-3, with D perhaps TRBD1 (6 bases). Germline V gives CDR1 SGHRS, CDR2 YFSETQ. Trimming took 4 bases from V and 3 from J, leaving 11 bases between them. This CDR3 comprises 14 residues. CDR3 loop: CASSVQGFGNTIYF. CDR3 DNA sequence: TGCGCCAGCAGCGTACAGGGTTTTGGAAACACCATATATTTT. The variable domain in full, completed from reference TRBV5-1 and TRBJ1-3, reads KAGVTQTPRYLIKTRGQQVTLSCSPISGHRSVSWYQQTPGQGLQFLFEYFSETQRNKGNFPGRFSGRQFSNSRSEMNVSTLELGDSALYLCASSVQGFGNTIYFGEGSWLTVV.

This clonotype was seen ten or more times. V usage is TRBV7-8 and J usage is TRBJ2-1, with D possibly TRBD2 on 5 matching bases. V dropped 6 bases and J dropped 2 bases, with 11 bases sitting between them. This CDR3 contains 14 residues. Germline V gives CDR1 SGHVS, CDR2 FQNEAQ. The chain's CDR3 is CASSHQEAYNEQFF. DNA for the CDR3: TGTGCCAGCAGTCATCAGGAGGCCTACAATGAGCAGTTCTTC.

The chain combines TRBV7-6 with TRBJ2-7; TRBD2 matches 7 bases. The V segment lost 2 bases and the J segment 3 bases; nucleotides outside the gene matches: 7. Germline CDR1 reads SGHVS; CDR2 reads FNYEAQ. The length of the CDR3 is 15 residues. The CDR3 reads CASSLRASGYYEQYF. DNA of the CDR3: TGTGCCAGCAGCTTAAGGGCTAGCGGTTACTACGAGCAGTACTTC.

There are a few counts of this clonotype. CDR3 residues: CAIAGLAGSYEQYF. The DNA of the CDR3 is TGTGCCATCGCGGGACTAGCGGGTTCCTACGAGCAGTACTTC. The V gene is TRBV10-3, the J gene TRBJ2-7; 12 positions agree with TRBD2. Unmatched junction bases numbered 3, after V lost 8 bases and J lost 1 base. From germline, CDR1 is ENHRY and CDR2 SYGVKD. The CDR3 covers 14 residues.

V is TRBV4-1 and J is TRBJ2-4; possibly TRBD1 or TRBD2 for D (5 bases each). This CDR3 region has 17 residues. CDR1 MGHRA and CDR2 YSYEKL come from the germline V gene. The V gene lost 1 base and the J gene lost 7 bases, with 20 bases spanning the gap. CDR3 sequence: CASSQAPLDIWGNIQYF. The DNA of the CDR3 is TGCGCCAGCAGCCAAGCCCCCCTCGACATTTGGGGGAACATTCAGTACTTC.

The V call is TRBV5-1, the J call TRBJ1-1; TRBD1 aligns across 11 bases. Germline V gene data show CDR1 as SGHRS and CDR2 as YFSETQ. J lost 13 bases, V lost 4 bases, and 9 bases had no gene match. The CDR3 has 13 residues. The CDR3 DNA is TGCGCCAGCAGCGTCCCGGGACAGGGGGTTGTTTTCTTT. Its protein is CASSVPGQGVVFF.

This clonotype was recorded a few times. V usage is TRBV7-6 and J usage is TRBJ2-7; 9 bases are shared with TRBD2. Germline V gives CDR1 SGHVS, CDR2 FNYEAQ. The CDR3 runs 18 residues. The junction had 15 bases not matched to a gene; V was cut back by 4 bases and J by 2 bases. The CDR3 is CASSSLPVLTSGAYEQYF. CDR3 nucleotides: TGTGCCAGCAGCTCCCTCCCCGTGCTGACTAGCGGAGCCTACGAGCAGTACTTC.

The chain has TRBV20-1 and TRBJ1-5, with D hard to call. In germline, CDR1 is DFQATT, CDR2 SNEGSKA (reference sequence). The CDR3 is 14 residues long. With 5 bases removed from V and 0 bases from J, the gap between germline ends came to 11 bases. CDR3 DNA sequence: TGCAGTGCTTGGAACCCGTTTAGCAATCAGCCCCAGCATTTT. Its translation is CSAWNPFSNQPQHF.

V is TRBV7-9 and J is TRBJ2-3, with D unresolved. V lost 7 bases to trimming and J lost 5 bases, with 16 bases between them. The length of the CDR3 is 14 residues. Germline V gene lookup returns CDR1 SEHNR and CDR2 FQNEAQ (reference sequence). CDR3 sequence: CASTTLTTEDTQYF. Here the CDR3 DNA reads TGTGCCAGCACCACTCTCACCACCGAAGATACGCAGTATTTT. Based on the CDR3 plus reference TRBV7-9 and TRBJ2-3, the full variable domain is DTGVSQNPRHKITKRGQNVTFRCDPISEHNRLYWYRQTLGQGPEFLTYFQNEAQLEKSRLLSDRFSAERPKGSFSTLEIQRTEQGDSAMYLCASTTLTTEDTQYFGPGTRLTVL.